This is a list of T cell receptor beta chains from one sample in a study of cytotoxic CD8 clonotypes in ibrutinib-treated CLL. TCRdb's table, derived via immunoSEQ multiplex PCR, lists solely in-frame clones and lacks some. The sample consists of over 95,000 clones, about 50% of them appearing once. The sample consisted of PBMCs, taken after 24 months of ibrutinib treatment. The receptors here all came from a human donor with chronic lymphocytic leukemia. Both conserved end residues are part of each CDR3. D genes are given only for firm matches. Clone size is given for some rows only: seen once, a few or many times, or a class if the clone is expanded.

CDR3 protein: CATSGLAGVNNEQFF
CDR3 DNA: TGTGCCACCAGCGGGCTAGCGGGGGTTAACAATGAGCAGTTCTTC
V gene: TRBV15
J gene: TRBJ2-1
D gene: TRBD2
clone size: .

CDR3 protein: CASSLGWGVNTEAFF
CDR3 DNA: TGTGCCAGCAGCTTGGGTTGGGGAGTGAACACTGAAGCTTTCTTT
V gene: TRBV5-6
J gene: TRBJ1-1
D gene: .
clone size: .

CDR3 protein: CSARVQRGAFF
CDR3 DNA: TGCAGTGCCCGAGTTCAGCGCGGAGCTTTCTTT
V gene: TRBV20-1
J gene: TRBJ1-1
D gene: .
clone size: few

CDR3 protein: CASSSYPGQGFGEQFF
CDR3 DNA: TGTGCCAGCAGCTCCTATCCGGGACAGGGGTTTGGTGAGCAGTTCTTC
V gene: TRBV7-3
J gene: TRBJ2-1
D gene: TRBD1
clone size: .

CDR3 protein: CASSFSRSEYGYTF
CDR3 DNA: TGTGCCAGCAGCTTTAGTCGGTCGGAATATGGCTACACCTTC
V gene: TRBV7-2
J gene: TRBJ1-2
D gene: .
clone size: .

CDR3 protein: CAWSVFGSGETQYF
CDR3 DNA: TGTGCCTGGAGTGTGTTCGGATCTGGAGAGACCCAGTACTTC
V gene: TRBV30
J gene: TRBJ2-5
D gene: .
clone size: few

CDR3 protein: CAQKISGANVLTF
CDR3 DNA: TGTGCCCAAAAGATCTCTGGGGCCAACGTCCTGACTTTC
V gene: TRBV5-8
J gene: TRBJ2-6
D gene: .
clone size: few

CDR3 protein: CASSEQGGKQYF
CDR3 DNA: TGTGCCAGCAGCGAGCAGGGTGGCAAGCAGTACTTC
V gene: TRBV27
J gene: TRBJ2-7
D gene: .
clone size: .

CDR3 protein: CASSLNPAGGPDTQYF
CDR3 DNA: TGCGCCAGCAGCTTGAATCCAGCGGGGGGGCCAGATACGCAGTATTTT
V gene: TRBV5-1
J gene: TRBJ2-3
D gene: TRBD2
clone size: once

CDR3 protein: CASTRAQYSYEQYF
CDR3 DNA: TGTGCCAGCACCCGAGCTCAGTACTCCTACGAGCAGTACTTC
V gene: TRBV27
J gene: TRBJ2-7
D gene: .
clone size: .

CDR3 protein: CASTRQGTDTEAFF
CDR3 DNA: TGTGCCAGCACCAGACAGGGGACCGACACTGAAGCTTTCTTT
V gene: TRBV2
J gene: TRBJ1-1
D gene: TRBD1
clone size: few

CDR3 protein: CASTNPEGGRETQYF
CDR3 DNA: TGTGCCAGTACCAATCCAGAGGGGGGGCGAGAGACCCAGTACTTC
V gene: TRBV19
J gene: TRBJ2-5
D gene: .
clone size: .

CDR3 protein: CAISDERGSYNEQFF
CDR3 DNA: TGTGCCATCAGTGATGAGCGGGGTTCCTACAATGAGCAGTTCTTC
V gene: TRBV10-3
J gene: TRBJ2-1
D gene: TRBD2
clone size: .

CDR3 protein: CASSPRTSGGIDTQYF
CDR3 DNA: TGTGCCAGCAGCCCTCGGACTAGCGGGGGGATAGATACGCAGTATTTT
V gene: TRBV9
J gene: TRBJ2-3
D gene: TRBD2
clone size: .

CDR3 protein: CASSRYKDTFQETQYF
CDR3 DNA: TGCGCCAGCAGCCGTTACAAGGATACCTTCCAAGAGACCCAGTACTTC
V gene: TRBV4-1
J gene: TRBJ2-5
D gene: .
clone size: .

CDR3 protein: CASSFHRVRNNSPLHF
CDR3 DNA: TGTGCCAGCAGCTTCCACAGGGTTCGAAATAATTCACCCCTCCACTTT
V gene: TRBV7-8
J gene: TRBJ1-6
D gene: .
clone size: .

CDR3 protein: CASSPVLSGSYNEQFF
CDR3 DNA: TGTGCCAGCAGCCCTGTTTTGAGCGGCTCCTACAATGAGCAGTTCTTC
V gene: TRBV7-3
J gene: TRBJ2-1
D gene: .
clone size: .

CDR3 protein: CASVTTGERGAFF
CDR3 DNA: TGTGCCAGCGTTACGACGGGGGAAAGGGGAGCTTTCTTT
V gene: TRBV6-1
J gene: TRBJ1-1
D gene: .
clone size: .

CDR3 protein: CASSWEKGLNTEAFF
CDR3 DNA: TGTGCCAGCAGCTGGGAGAAGGGACTGAACACTGAAGCTTTCTTT
V gene: TRBV7-2
J gene: TRBJ1-1
D gene: .
clone size: many

CDR3 protein: CASSTRGGNQPQHF
CDR3 DNA: TGTGCCAGCAGTACCAGGGGGGGCAATCAGCCCCAGCATTTT
V gene: TRBV25-1
J gene: TRBJ1-5
D gene: TRBD1
clone size: .

CDR3 protein: CAWITGSSGNTIYF
CDR3 DNA: TGTGCCTGGATTACAGGGAGCTCTGGAAACACCATATATTTT
V gene: TRBV30
J gene: TRBJ1-3
D gene: .
clone size: .

CDR3 protein: CAISGGRGPGQPQHF
CDR3 DNA: TGTGCCATTTCAGGCGGTAGGGGGCCCGGTCAGCCCCAGCATTTT
V gene: TRBV19
J gene: TRBJ1-5
D gene: TRBD1
clone size: .

CDR3 protein: CASSFGQGRQPQHF
CDR3 DNA: TGTGCCAGCAGCTTCGGACAGGGACGGCAGCCCCAGCATTTT
V gene: TRBV5-8
J gene: TRBJ1-5
D gene: TRBD1
clone size: .

CDR3 protein: CATARDRANTGELFF
CDR3 DNA: TGCGCCACTGCCCGGGACAGGGCGAACACCGGGGAGCTGTTTTTT
V gene: TRBV5-1
J gene: TRBJ2-2
D gene: TRBD1
clone size: .

CDR3 protein: CASSFRTGGRETQYF
CDR3 DNA: TGTGCCAGCAGCTTCCGGACAGGGGGCCGGGAGACCCAGTACTTC
V gene: TRBV5-6
J gene: TRBJ2-5
D gene: TRBD1
clone size: few

CDR3 protein: CASSLKRGANTGELFF
CDR3 DNA: TGTGCCAGCAGCTTAAAACGGGGGGCGAACACCGGGGAGCTGTTTTTT
V gene: TRBV11-2
J gene: TRBJ2-2
D gene: TRBD2
clone size: .

CDR3 protein: CASKGAGSNQPQHF
CDR3 DNA: TGTGCCAGTAAGGGAGCGGGCAGCAATCAGCCCCAGCATTTT
V gene: TRBV19
J gene: TRBJ1-5
D gene: .
clone size: .

CDR3 protein: CASSTYAGETQYF
CDR3 DNA: TGTGCCAGCAGCACCTACGCCGGGGAGACCCAGTACTTC
V gene: TRBV7-9
J gene: TRBJ2-5
D gene: .
clone size: .

CDR3 protein: CASRFEGGGAYEQYF
CDR3 DNA: TGCGCCAGCAGATTCGAAGGCGGGGGGGCCTACGAGCAGTACTTC
V gene: TRBV5-1
J gene: TRBJ2-7
D gene: TRBD2
clone size: .

CDR3 protein: CASSQDRRQPQHF
CDR3 DNA: TGCGCCAGCAGCCAAGATCGAAGACAGCCCCAGCATTTT
V gene: TRBV4-3
J gene: TRBJ1-5
D gene: .
clone size: .

CDR3 protein: CASSVVSWDEQFF
CDR3 DNA: TGTGCCAGCAGCGTAGTAAGTTGGGATGAGCAGTTCTTC
V gene: TRBV9
J gene: TRBJ2-1
D gene: .
clone size: .

CDR3 protein: CASRRDRGVHEQYF
CDR3 DNA: TGTGCCAGCAGACGGGACAGGGGAGTCCACGAGCAGTACTTC
V gene: TRBV6-5
J gene: TRBJ2-7
D gene: TRBD1
clone size: .

CDR3 protein: CASSLSGGAAGAQYF
CDR3 DNA: TGTGCCAGCAGCCTAAGCGGGGGGGCCGCGGGTGCGCAGTATTTT
V gene: TRBV11-2
J gene: TRBJ2-3
D gene: TRBD2
clone size: .

CDR3 protein: CASSLTGTYEQYF
CDR3 DNA: TGTGCCAGCAGCCTTACAGGGACCTACGAGCAGTACTTC
V gene: TRBV11-1
J gene: TRBJ2-7
D gene: .
clone size: .

CDR3 protein: CASSSAATYEQYF
CDR3 DNA: TGTGCCAGCAGCTCGGCAGCGACCTACGAGCAGTACTTC
V gene: TRBV11-3
J gene: TRBJ2-7
D gene: .
clone size: .

CDR3 protein: CASKKQGYEAFF
CDR3 DNA: TGTGCCAGCAAAAAACAGGGTTATGAAGCTTTCTTT
V gene: TRBV6-6
J gene: TRBJ1-1
D gene: .
clone size: .

CDR3 protein: CASSPRAAHNEQFF
CDR3 DNA: TGCGCCAGCAGCCCCCGGGCAGCGCACAATGAGCAGTTCTTC
V gene: TRBV5-1
J gene: TRBJ2-1
D gene: .
clone size: .

CDR3 protein: CASSLASRERFTYEQYF
CDR3 DNA: TGCGCCAGCAGCTTGGCCAGTAGGGAACGATTTACCTACGAGCAGTACTTC
V gene: TRBV5-1
J gene: TRBJ2-7
D gene: .
clone size: few

CDR3 protein: CASSLVLGQSYEQYF
CDR3 DNA: TGTGCCAGCAGCTTGGTTTTGGGACAGTCTTACGAGCAGTACTTC
V gene: TRBV5-5
J gene: TRBJ2-7
D gene: TRBD1
clone size: once

CDR3 protein: CASSLYIFPYEQYF
CDR3 DNA: TGTGCCAGCAGCCTCTATATATTCCCCTACGAGCAGTACTTC
V gene: TRBV5-8
J gene: TRBJ2-7
D gene: .
clone size: few

CDR3 protein: CASSGSRGQETQYF
CDR3 DNA: TGTGCCAGCAGTGGATCAAGGGGACAAGAGACCCAGTACTTC
V gene: TRBV6-1
J gene: TRBJ2-5
D gene: .
clone size: .

CDR3 protein: CATSRVDTSGDETQYF
CDR3 DNA: TGTGCCACCAGCAGAGTAGACACTAGCGGGGATGAGACCCAGTACTTC
V gene: TRBV15
J gene: TRBJ2-5
D gene: TRBD2
clone size: .

CDR3 protein: CATDWSVQINYGYTF
CDR3 DNA: TGTGCCACCGATTGGAGCGTACAGATCAACTATGGCTACACCTTC
V gene: TRBV7-9
J gene: TRBJ1-2
D gene: .
clone size: few

CDR3 protein: CASSQRTAIGELFF
CDR3 DNA: TGCGCCAGCAGCCAGAGGACAGCGATCGGGGAGCTGTTTTTT
V gene: TRBV4-3
J gene: TRBJ2-2
D gene: .
clone size: .

CDR3 protein: CASSYIIRSYNEQFF
CDR3 DNA: TGTGCCAGCAGTTACATCATCAGGAGCTACAATGAGCAGTTCTTC
V gene: TRBV6-6
J gene: TRBJ2-1
D gene: .
clone size: .

CDR3 protein: CASMASGGTDTQYF
CDR3 DNA: TGTGCCAGCATGGCGTCAGGGGGCACAGATACGCAGTATTTT
V gene: TRBV6-5
J gene: TRBJ2-3
D gene: .
clone size: once

CDR3 protein: CASSFGDNYEQYF
CDR3 DNA: TGCGCCAGCAGCTTTGGGGACAACTACGAGCAGTACTTC
V gene: TRBV5-1
J gene: TRBJ2-7
D gene: .
clone size: .